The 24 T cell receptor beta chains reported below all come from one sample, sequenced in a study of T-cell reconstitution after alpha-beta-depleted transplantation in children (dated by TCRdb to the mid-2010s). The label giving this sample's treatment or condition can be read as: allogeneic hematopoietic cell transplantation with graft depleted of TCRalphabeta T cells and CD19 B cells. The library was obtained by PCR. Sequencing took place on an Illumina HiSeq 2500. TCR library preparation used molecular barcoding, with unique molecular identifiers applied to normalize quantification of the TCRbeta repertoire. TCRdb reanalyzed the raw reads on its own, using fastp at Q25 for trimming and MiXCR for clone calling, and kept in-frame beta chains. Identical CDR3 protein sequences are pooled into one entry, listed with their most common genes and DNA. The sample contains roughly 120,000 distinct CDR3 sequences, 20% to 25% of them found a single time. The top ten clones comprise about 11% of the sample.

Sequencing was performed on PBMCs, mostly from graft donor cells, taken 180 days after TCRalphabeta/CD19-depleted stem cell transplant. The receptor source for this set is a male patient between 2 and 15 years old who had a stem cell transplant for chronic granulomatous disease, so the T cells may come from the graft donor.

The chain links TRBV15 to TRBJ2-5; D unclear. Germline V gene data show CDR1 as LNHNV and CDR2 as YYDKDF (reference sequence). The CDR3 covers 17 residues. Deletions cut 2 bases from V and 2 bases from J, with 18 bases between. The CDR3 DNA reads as TGTGCCACCAGCAGATTTCCAAGCGACAACCCTCAAGAGACCCAGTACTTC. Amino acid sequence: CATSRFPSDNPQETQYF.

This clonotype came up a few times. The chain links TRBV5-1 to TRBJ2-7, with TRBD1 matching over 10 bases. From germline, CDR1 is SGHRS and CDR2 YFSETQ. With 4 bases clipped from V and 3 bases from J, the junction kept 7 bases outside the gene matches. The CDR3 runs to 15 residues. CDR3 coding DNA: TGCGCCAGCAGCGGCCGGGACAGGGGTTTCTACGAGCAGTACTTC. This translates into CASSGRDRGFYEQYF. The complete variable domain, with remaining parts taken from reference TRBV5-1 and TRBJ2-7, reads KAGVTQTPRYLIKTRGQQVTLSCSPISGHRSVSWYQQTPGQGLQFLFEYFSETQRNKGNFPGRFSGRQFSNSRSEMNVSTLELGDSALYLCASSGRDRGFYEQYFGPGTRLTVT.

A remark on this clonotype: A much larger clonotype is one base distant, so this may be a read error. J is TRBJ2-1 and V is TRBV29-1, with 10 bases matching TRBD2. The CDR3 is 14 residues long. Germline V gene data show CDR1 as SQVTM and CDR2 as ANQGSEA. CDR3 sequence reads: CSVKGLADYNEHFF. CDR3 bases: TGCAGCGTTAAAGGACTAGCGGACTACAATGAGCATTTCTTC.

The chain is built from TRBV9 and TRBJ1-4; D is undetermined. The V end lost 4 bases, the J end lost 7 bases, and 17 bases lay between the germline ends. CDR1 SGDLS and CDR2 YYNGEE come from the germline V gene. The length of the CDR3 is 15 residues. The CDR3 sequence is CASSPHSRLGEKLFF. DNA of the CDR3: TGTGCCAGCAGCCCTCATTCCCGTTTGGGTGAAAAACTGTTTTTT.

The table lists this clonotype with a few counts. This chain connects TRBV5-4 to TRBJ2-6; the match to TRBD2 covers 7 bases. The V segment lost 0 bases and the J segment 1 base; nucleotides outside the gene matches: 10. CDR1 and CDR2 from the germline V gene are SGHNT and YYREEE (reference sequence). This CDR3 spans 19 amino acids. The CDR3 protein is CASSLVYGTMTSGANVLTF. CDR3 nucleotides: TGTGCCAGCAGCTTGGTATATGGGACTATGACGTCTGGGGCCAACGTCCTGACTTTC.

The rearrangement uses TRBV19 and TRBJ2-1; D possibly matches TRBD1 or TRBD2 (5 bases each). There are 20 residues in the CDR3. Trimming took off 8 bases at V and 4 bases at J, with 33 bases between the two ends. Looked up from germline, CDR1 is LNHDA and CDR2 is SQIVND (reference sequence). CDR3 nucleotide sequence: TGTGCCAGTCAGGTGACCGGGGCAGGATTCTGGGAGAGTGAGTACAATGAGCAGTTCTTC. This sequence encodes CASQVTGAGFWESEYNEQFF.

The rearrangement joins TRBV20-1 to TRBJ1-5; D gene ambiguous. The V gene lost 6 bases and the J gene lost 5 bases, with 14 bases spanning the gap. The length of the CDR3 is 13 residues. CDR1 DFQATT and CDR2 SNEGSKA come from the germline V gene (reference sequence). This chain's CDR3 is CSAVPGWDQPQHF. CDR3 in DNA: TGCAGTGCCGTACCTGGGTGGGATCAGCCCCAGCATTTT.

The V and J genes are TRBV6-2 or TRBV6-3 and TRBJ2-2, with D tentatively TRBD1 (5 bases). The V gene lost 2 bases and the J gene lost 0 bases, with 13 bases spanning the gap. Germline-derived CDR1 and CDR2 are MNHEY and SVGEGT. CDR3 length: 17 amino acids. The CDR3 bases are TGTGCCAGCAGTTACGGCCTGGGGCTCGCGAACACCGGGGAGCTGTTTTTT. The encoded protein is CASSYGLGLANTGELFF.

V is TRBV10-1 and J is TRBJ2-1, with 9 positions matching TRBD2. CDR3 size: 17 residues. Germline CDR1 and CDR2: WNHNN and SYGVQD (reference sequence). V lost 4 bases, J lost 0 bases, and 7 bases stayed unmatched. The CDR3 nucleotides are TGCGCCAGCAGTGTAGCTAGCGGGGCAAGCTCCTACAATGAGCAGTTCTTC. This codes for CASSVASGASSYNEQFF.

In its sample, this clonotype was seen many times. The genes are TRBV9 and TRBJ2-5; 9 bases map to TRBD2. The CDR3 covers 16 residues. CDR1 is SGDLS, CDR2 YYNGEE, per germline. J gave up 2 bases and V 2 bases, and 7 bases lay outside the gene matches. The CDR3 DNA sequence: TGTGCCAGCAGCGTCCCCCTAGCGGGAATGCAAGAGACCCAGTACTTC. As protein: CASSVPLAGMQETQYF.

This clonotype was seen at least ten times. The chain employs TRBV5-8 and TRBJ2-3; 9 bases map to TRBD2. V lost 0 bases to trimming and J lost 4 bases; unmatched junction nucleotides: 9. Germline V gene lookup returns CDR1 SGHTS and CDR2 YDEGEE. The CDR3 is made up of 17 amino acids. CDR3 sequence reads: CASSLGLTSGPSDTQYF. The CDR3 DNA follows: TGTGCCAGCAGCTTGGGCCTGACTAGCGGACCTTCAGATACGCAGTATTTT.

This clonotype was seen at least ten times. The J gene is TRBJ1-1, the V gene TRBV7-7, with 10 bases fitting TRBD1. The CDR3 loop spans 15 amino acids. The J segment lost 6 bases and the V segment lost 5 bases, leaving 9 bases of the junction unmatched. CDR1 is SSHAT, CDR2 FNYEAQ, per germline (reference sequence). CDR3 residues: CASSQPGTGASEAFF. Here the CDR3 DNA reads TGTGCCAGCAGCCAACCCGGGACAGGGGCATCTGAAGCTTTCTTT.

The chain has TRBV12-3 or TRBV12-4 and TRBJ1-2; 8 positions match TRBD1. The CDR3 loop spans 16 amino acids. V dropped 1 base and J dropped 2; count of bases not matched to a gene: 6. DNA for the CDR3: TGTGCCAGCAGTTTAGTAGACAGGGGAGGGAACTATGGCTACACCTTC. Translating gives CASSLVDRGGNYGYTF.

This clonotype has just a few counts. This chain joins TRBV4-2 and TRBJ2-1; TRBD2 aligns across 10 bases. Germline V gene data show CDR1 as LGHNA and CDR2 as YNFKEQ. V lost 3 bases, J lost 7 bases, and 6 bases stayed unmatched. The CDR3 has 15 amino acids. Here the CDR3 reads CASSQKRGGRNEQFF. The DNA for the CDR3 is TGTGCCAGCAGCCAGAAGCGGGGGGGCAGGAATGAGCAGTTCTTC.

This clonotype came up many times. This CDR3 is CASSLRTSGNTDTQYF. DNA of the CDR3: TGTGCCAGCAGCTTAAGGACTAGCGGCAACACAGATACGCAGTATTTT. J is TRBJ2-3 and V is TRBV7-9, with 10 bases aligning to TRBD2. The CDR3 sequence is 16 residues long. J gave up 2 bases and V 2 bases, and 4 bases lay outside the gene matches. CDR1 is SEHNR, CDR2 FQNEAQ, per germline (reference sequence). Looking up the rest from reference TRBV7-9 and TRBJ2-3 gives the full variable domain: DTGVSQNPRHKITKRGQNVTFRCDPISEHNRLYWYRQTLGQGPEFLTYFQNEAQLEKSRLLSDRFSAERPKGSFSTLEIQRTEQGDSAMYLCASSLRTSGNTDTQYFGPGTRLTVL.

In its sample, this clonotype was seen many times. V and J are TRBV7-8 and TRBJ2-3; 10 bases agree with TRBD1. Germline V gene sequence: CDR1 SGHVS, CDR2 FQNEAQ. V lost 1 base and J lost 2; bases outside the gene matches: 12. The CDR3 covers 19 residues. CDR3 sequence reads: CASSLGGQGLPPLTDTQYF. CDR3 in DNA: TGTGCCAGCAGCTTAGGGGGACAGGGGCTACCTCCCCTCACAGATACGCAGTATTTT.

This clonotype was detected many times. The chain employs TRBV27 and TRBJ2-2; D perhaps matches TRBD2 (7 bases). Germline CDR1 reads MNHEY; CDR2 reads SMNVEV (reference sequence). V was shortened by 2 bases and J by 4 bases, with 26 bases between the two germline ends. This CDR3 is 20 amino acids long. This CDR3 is CASSLGVTGRTRGITGELFF. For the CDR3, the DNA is TGTGCCAGCAGTTTAGGAGTAACAGGGCGGACGCGGGGGATCACCGGGGAGCTGTTTTTT.

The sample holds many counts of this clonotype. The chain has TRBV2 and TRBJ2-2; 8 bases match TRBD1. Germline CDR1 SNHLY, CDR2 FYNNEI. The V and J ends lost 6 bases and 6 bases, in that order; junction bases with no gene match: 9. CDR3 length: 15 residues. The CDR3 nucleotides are TGTGCCAGCAGGATAGGACAGGGCTGGGCCGGGGAGCTGTTTTTT. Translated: CASRIGQGWAGELFF.

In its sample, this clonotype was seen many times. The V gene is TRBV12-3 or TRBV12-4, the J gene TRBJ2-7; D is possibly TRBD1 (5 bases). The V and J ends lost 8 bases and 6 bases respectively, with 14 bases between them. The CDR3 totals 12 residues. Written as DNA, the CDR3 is TGTGCCAGCGGTCCCAGGGTGAGCGAGCAGTACTTC. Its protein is CASGPRVSEQYF.

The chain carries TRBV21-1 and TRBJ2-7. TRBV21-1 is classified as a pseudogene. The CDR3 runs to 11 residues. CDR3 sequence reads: CASSKGIAQYF. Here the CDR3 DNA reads TGTGCCAGCAGCAAAGGGATTGCGCAGTACTTC.

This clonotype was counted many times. This CDR3 reads CASGVGGRGNQPQHF. In DNA, the CDR3 is TGTGCCAGCGGGGTTGGGGGCCGCGGCAATCAGCCCCAGCATTTT. The chain uses TRBV12-3 or TRBV12-4 and TRBJ1-5; possibly TRBD1 for D (6 bases). Trimming removed 8 bases at V and 2 bases at J, with 16 bases between. The CDR3 totals 15 residues.

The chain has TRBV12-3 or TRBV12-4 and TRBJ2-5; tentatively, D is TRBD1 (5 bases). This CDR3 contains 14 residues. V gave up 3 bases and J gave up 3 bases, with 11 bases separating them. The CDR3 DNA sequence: TGTGCCAGCAGTTTTACAGGCAGGGAAGAGACCCAGTACTTC. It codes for CASSFTGREETQYF.

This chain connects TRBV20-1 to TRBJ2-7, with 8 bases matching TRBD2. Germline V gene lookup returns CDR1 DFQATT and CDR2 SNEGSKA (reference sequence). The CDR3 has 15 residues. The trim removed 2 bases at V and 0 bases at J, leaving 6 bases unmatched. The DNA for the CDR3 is TGCAGTGCTAGACCTAGCGGGTGGAGCTCCTACGAGCAGTACTTC. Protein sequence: CSARPSGWSSYEQYF.

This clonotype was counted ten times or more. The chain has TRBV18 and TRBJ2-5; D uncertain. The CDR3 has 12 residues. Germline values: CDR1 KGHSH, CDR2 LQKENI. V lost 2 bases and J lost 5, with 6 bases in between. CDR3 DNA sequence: TGTGCCAGCTCACCAATTTTGGAGACCCAGTACTTC. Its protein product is CASSPILETQYF.